The TCR beta chain under discussion was sequenced for a study of CD8 T cells in ankylosing spondylitis. Overall study findings and caveats: As for the disease-linked clones, they showed a CD8+ phenotype and occurred at relatively low frequencies in peripheral blood. Roughly eight highly homologous variants made up a TCR beta motif that seemed to typify ankylosing spondylitis blood.

TCR beta libraries were made by quantitative 5'-RACE with molecular barcodes. From the 5' RACE reads, TCRdb called clonotypes with MiXCR, one entry per CDR3 protein. The sample contains roughly 400,000 distinct CDR3 sequences, approximately 20% of which appear only once. This CDR3 is 16 amino acids long. In germline, CDR1 is LNHDA, CDR2 SQIVND (reference sequence). After removal of 3 bases from V and 0 bases from J, the junction contained 3 bases not matched to a gene. Note on this clonotype: Antigen: not known.

This TCR was recovered from a male donor with ankylosing spondylitis. The chain employs TRBV19 and TRBJ2-2, with 8 bases identical to TRBD1. The sequenced sample consisted of blood, either unsorted or a sorted T cell fraction (not recorded which). The CDR3 nucleotides are TGTGCCAGTAGTATCCAGGACAGGGCGAACACCGGGGAGCTGTTTTTT. It specifies CASSIQDRANTGELFF.